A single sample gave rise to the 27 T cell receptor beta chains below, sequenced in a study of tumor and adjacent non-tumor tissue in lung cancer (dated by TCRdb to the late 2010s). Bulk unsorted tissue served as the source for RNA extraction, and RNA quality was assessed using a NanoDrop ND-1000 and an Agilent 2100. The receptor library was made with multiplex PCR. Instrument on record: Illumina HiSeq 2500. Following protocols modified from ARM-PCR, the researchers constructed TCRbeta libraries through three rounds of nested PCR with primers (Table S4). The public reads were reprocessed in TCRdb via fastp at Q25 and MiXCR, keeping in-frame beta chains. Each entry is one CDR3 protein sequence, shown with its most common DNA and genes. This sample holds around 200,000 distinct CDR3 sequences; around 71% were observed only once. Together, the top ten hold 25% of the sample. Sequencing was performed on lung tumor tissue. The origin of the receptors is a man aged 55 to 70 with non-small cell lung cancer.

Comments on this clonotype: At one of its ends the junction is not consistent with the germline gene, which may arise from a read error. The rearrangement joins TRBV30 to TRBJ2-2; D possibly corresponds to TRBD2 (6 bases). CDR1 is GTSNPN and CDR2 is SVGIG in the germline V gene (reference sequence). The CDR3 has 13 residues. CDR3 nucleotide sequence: TGTGCCTGGAATTGGGCGGAGCTCCGGGAGTTGTTTTTT. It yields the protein CAWNWAELRELFF.

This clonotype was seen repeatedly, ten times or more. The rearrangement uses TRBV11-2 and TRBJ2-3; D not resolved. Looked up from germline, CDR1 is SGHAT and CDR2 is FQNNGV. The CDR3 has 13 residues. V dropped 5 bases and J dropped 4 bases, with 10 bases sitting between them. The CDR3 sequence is CASSPFPADTQYF. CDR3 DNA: TGTGCCAGCAGCCCGTTTCCAGCAGATACGCAGTATTTT.

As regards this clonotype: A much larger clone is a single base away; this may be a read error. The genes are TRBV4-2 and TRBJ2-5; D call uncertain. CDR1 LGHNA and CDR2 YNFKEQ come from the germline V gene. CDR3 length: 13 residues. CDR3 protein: CVSSQDWGETQYF. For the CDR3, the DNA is TGTGTCAGCAGCCAAGATTGGGGAGAGACCCAGTACTTC.

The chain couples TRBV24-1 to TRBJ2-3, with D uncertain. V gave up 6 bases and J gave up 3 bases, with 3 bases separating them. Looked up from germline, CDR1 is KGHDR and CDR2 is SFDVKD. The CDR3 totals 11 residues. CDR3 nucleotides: TGTGCCACCAGTATAACAGATACGCAGTATTTT. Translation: CATSITDTQYF.

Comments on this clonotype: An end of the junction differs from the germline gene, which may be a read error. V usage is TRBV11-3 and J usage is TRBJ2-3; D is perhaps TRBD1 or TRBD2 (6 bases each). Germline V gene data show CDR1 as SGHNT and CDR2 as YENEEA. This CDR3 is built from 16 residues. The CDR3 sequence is CASILLVGGRTDTQYF. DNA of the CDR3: TGTGCCAGCATCTTACTAGTGGGGGGCCGCACAGATACGCAGTATTTT.

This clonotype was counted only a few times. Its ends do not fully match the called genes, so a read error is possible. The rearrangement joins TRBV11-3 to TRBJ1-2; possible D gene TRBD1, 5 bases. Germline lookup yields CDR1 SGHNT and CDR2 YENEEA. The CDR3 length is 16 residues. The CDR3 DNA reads TGTGCCAGCAGCAGCCCGACCTCGGGGACTAACTATGTCTACACCTTC. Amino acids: CASSSPTSGTNYVYTF. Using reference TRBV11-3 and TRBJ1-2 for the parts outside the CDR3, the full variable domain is EAGVVQSPRYKIIEKKQPVAFWCNPISGHNTLYWYLQNLGQGPELLIRYENEEAVDDSQLPKDRFSAERLKGVDSTLKIQPAELGDSAVYLCASSSPTSGTNYVYTFGSGTRLTVV.

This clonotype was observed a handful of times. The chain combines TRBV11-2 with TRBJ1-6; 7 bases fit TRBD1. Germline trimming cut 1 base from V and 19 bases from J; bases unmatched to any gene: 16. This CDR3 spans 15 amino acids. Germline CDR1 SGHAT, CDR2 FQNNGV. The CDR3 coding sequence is TGTGCCAGCAGCTTAGGCGGGCAGGGGGATTCACTCCTTCACTTT. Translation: CASSLGGQGDSLLHF.

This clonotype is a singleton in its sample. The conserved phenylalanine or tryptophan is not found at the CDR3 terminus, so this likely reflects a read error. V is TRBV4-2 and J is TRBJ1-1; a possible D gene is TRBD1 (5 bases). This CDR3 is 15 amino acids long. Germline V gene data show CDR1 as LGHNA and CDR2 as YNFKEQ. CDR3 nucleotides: TGTGCCAGTAGCCAAGAAGTCGGGTGGGGACTGTTGGCTTTCCTT. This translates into CASSQEVGWGLLAFL.

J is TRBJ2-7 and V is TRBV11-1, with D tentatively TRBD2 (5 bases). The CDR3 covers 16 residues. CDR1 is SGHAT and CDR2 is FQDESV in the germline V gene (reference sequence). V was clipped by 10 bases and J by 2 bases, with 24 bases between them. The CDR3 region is CATSLAFRDNPYEQYF. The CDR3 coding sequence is TGTGCCACTAGCTTAGCGTTTCGTGACAACCCCTACGAGCAGTACTTC.

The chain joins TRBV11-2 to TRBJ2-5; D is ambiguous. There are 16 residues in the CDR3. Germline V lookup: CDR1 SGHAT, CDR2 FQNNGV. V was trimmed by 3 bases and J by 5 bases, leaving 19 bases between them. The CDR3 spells CASSFTMVGSKETQYF. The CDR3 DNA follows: TGTGCCAGCAGCTTCACAATGGTGGGGTCAAAGGAGACCCAGTACTTC.

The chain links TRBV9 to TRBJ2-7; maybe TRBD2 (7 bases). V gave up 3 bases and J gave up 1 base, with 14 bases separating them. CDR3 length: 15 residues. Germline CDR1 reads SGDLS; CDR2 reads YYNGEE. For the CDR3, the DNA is TGTGCCAGCAGCGAGGGGGGGGCCTTTTCCTACGAGCAGTACTTC. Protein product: CASSEGGAFSYEQYF.

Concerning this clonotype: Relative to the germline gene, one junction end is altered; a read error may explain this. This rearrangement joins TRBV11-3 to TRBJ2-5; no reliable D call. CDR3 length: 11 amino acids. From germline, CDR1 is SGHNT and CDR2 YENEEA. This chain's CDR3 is CTSSFLETQYF. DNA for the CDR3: TGTACCAGCAGCTTCTTAGAGACCCAGTACTTC.

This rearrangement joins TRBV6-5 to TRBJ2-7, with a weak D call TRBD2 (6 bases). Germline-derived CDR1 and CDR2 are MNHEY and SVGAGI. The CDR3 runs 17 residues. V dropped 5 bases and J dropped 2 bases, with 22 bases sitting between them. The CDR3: CASSPRVERGIPYEQYF. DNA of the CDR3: TGTGCCAGCAGTCCGAGGGTGGAACGCGGGATCCCCTACGAGCAGTACTTC.

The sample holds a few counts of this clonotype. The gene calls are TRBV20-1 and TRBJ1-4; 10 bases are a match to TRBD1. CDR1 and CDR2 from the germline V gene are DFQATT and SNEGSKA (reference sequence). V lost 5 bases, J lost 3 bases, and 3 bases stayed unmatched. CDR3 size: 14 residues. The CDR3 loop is CSARQGASNEKLFF. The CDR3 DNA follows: TGCAGTGCTCGACAGGGGGCATCTAATGAAAAACTGTTTTTT.

CDR3 amino acids: CSATPTSGKARDEQFF. The CDR3 DNA follows: TGCAGTGCTACCCCGACTAGCGGGAAGGCCAGGGATGAGCAGTTCTTC. The V gene is TRBV20-1, the J gene TRBJ2-1, with 11 bases lining up with TRBD2. CDR1 and CDR2 (germline): DFQATT, SNEGSKA (reference sequence). The CDR3 loop spans 16 amino acids. Trimming at V came to 4 bases and at J to 8 bases, leaving 13 bases not matched to a gene.

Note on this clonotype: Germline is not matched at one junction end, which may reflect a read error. CDR3 in DNA: TGTACCAGCAAGGCGGGACTAGCGGATAATGAGCATTTCTTC. This sequence encodes CTSKAGLADNEHFF. The genes are TRBV12-3 or TRBV12-4 and TRBJ2-1, with 11 bases that match TRBD2. The CDR3 loop spans 14 amino acids.

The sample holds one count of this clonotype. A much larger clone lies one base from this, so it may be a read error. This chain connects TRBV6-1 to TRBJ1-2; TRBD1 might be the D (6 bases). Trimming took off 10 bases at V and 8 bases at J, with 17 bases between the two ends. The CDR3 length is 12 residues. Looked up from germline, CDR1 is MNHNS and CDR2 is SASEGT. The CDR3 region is CATRLGTWGYTF. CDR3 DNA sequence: TGTGCCACAAGACTCGGGACATGGGGCTACACCTTC.

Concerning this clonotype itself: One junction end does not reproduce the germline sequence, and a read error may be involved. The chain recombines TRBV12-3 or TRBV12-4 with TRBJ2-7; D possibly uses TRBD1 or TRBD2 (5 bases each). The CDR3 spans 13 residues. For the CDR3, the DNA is TGTGCCAGCAGTTTGATCAGGGAAAGGGAGCGGTACTTC. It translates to CASSLIRERERYF.

In nucleotides, the CDR3 is TGTGCCAGCAGCCTCCCCGGGACAGGCGGAAACACCATATATTTT. It encodes CASSLPGTGGNTIYF. The rearrangement uses TRBV28 and TRBJ1-3; 8 bases align to TRBD1. The junction had 8 bases not matched to a gene; V was cut back by 6 bases and J by 4 bases. Germline loops: CDR1 MDHEN, CDR2 SYDVKM. The CDR3 is 15 residues long.

This chain's CDR3 is CSAIGGLASRSYNEQFF. The CDR3 coding sequence is TGCAGTGCTATAGGTGGATTAGCGTCCCGCTCCTACAATGAGCAGTTCTTC. The rearrangement uses TRBV20-1 and TRBJ2-1; D is possibly TRBD2 (5 bases). Between the trimmed V and J ends, which lost 4 bases and 0 bases, there was a span of 19 bases. This CDR3 comprises 17 residues. Germline-derived CDR1 and CDR2 are DFQATT and SNEGSKA (reference sequence).

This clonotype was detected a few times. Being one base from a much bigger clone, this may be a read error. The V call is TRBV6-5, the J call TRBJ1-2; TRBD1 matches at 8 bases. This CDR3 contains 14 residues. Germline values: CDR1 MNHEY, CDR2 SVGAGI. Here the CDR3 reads CASSWQGANYSYTF. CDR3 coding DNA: TGTGCCAGCAGTTGGCAGGGGGCTAACTATAGCTACACCTTC.

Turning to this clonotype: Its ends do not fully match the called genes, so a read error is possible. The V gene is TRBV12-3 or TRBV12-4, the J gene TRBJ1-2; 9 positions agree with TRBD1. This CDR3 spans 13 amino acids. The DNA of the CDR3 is TGTGCCAGCAGACAGGGGGCTGGGTATGGCTGCACCTTC. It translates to CASRQGAGYGCTF.

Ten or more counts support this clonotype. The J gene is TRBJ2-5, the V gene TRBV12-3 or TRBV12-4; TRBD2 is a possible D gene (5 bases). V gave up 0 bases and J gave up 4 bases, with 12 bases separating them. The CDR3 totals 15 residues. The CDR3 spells CASSLAQQLGETQYF. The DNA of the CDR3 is TGTGCCAGCAGTTTAGCCCAACAACTAGGAGAGACCCAGTACTTC.

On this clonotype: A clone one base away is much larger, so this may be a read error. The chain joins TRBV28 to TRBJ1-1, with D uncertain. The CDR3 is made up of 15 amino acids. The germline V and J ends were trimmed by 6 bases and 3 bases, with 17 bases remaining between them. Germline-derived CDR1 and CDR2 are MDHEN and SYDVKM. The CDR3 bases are TGTGCCAGCAGGCCCTGTGGTCTGGGTGACACTGAAGCTTTCTTT. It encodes CASRPCGLGDTEAFF.

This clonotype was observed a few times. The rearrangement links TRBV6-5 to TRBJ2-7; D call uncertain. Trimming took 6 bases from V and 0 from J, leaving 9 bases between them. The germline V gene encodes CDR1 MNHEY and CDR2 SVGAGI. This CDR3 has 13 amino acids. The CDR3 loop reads CASSSAVSYEQYF. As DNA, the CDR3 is TGTGCCAGCAGCTCCGCGGTCTCCTACGAGCAGTACTTC.

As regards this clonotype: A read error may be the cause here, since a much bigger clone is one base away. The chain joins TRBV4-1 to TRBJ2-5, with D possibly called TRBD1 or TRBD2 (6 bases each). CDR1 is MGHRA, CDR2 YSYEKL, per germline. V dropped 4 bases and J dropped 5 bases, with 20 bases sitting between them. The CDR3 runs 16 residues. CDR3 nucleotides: TGCGCCAGCAGCCTCCTACTACCGGGGGCCGGGGAGACCCAGTACTTC. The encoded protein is CASSLLLPGAGETQYF.

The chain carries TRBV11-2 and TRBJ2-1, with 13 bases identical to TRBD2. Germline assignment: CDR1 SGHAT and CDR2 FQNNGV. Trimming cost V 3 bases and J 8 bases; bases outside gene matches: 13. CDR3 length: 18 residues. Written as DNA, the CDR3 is TGTGCCAGCAGCTTCAGTACTAGCGGGGGGGCTGGGTCTGATGAGCAGTTCTTC. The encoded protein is CASSFSTSGGAGSDEQFF. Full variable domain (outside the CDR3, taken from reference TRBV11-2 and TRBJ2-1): EAGVAQSPRYKIIEKRQSVAFWCNPISGHATLYWYQQILGQGPKLLIQFQNNGVVDDSQLPKDRFSAERLKGVDSTLKIQPAKLEDSAVYLCASSFSTSGGAGSDEQFFGPGTRLTVL.